This entry features one TCR beta chain sequence. The antigen is unknown. Between the trimmed V and J ends, which lost 1 base and 8 bases, there was a span of 16 bases. Germline lookup yields CDR1 SGDLS and CDR2 YYNGEE. This CDR3 contains 16 residues. The sample originates from a study of T cell responses to AZD1222 COVID-19 vaccine. Study-level results: The span of vaccine-associated CD4 TCRs extended across spike, with dominance at 160-218 and 743-854.

TCRdb's table, derived via immunoSEQ multiplex PCR, lists solely in-frame clones and lacks some. The sample lists 120,000 to 150,000 clones; under 95% were seen once. The chain combines TRBV9 with TRBJ1-6, with a tentative D call TRBD1 (5 bases). This receptor was taken from an adult in good health. The source was peripheral blood, collected on day 0 of AZD1222 vaccination. The CDR3 region is CASSVSPFQGDSPLHF. The CDR3 nucleotides are TGTGCCAGCAGCGTATCCCCCTTCCAGGGAGATTCACCCCTCCACTTT.